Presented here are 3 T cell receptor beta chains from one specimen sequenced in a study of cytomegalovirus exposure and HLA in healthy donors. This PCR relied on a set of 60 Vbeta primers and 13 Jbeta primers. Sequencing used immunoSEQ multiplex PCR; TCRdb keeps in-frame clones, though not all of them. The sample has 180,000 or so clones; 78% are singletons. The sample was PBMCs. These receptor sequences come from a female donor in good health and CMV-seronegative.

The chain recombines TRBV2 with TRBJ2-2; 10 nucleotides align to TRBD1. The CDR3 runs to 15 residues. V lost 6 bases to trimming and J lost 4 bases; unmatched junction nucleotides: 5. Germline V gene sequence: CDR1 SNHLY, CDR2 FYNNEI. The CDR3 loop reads CASRPGTGATGELFF. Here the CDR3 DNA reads TGTGCCAGCAGGCCCGGGACAGGGGCCACCGGGGAGCTGTTTTTT.

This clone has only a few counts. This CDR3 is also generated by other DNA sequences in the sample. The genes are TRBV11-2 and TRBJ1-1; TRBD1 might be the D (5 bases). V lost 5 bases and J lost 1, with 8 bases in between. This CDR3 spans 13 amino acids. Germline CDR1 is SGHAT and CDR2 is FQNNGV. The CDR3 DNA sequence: TGTGCCAGCAGCCCCGGACAGAACACTGAAGCTTTCTTT. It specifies CASSPGQNTEAFF.

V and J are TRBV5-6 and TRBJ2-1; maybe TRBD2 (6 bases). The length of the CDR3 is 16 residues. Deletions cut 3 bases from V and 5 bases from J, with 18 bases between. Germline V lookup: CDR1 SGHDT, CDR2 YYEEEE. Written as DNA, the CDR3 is TGTGCCAGCAGCTGGAGTTCGGGGGACCCGAACAATGAGCAGTTCTTC. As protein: CASSWSSGDPNNEQFF.